These 25 T cell receptor beta chains originate from one sample sequenced in a study of beta chain features in type 1 diabetes. The authors reverse transcribed all of the isolated RNA, so sequencing captured expressed TCRB transcripts. Assay: immunoSEQ multiplex PCR; the TCRdb copy retains only in-frame clones and omits some. This sample has under 200,000 clones, with 7.5% to 10% found just once. Material: central memory CD4+ T cells from blood. The receptors were sampled from a man younger than 35 in good health.

This clone was counted between two and nine times. The V gene is TRBV7-2, the J gene TRBJ2-5, with a weak D call TRBD1 (6 bases). Trimming left V 6 bases short and J 1 base short, with 24 bases between. The germline V gene has CDR1 SGHTA and CDR2 FQGNSA. The CDR3 totals 18 residues. Here the CDR3 DNA reads TGTGCCAGCAGTCTTAGCTTGTCTGTGGGACACCGCCAAGAGACCCAGTACTTC. Translation: CASSLSLSVGHRQETQYF.

Only a few counts were recorded for this clone. This chain joins TRBV6-4 and TRBJ2-2, with D unclear. This CDR3 spans 14 amino acids. V lost 6 bases and J 1 base, leaving 9 bases between the germline ends. CDR1 and CDR2 from the germline V gene are MRHNA and SNTAGT. CDR3 residues: CASRSLENTGELFF. The CDR3 DNA follows: TGTGCCAGCAGAAGCCTCGAGAACACCGGGGAGCTGTTTTTT.

The V and J genes are TRBV4-3 and TRBJ1-6; D is perhaps TRBD1 (5 bases). Looked up from germline, CDR1 is LGHNA and CDR2 is YSLEER. V was trimmed by 0 bases and J by 10 bases, leaving 16 bases between them. CDR3 length: 16 residues. The CDR3 bases are TGCGCCAGCAGCCAAGATCGGTGGGGCTTTGGATCACCCCTCCACTTT. This sequence encodes CASSQDRWGFGSPLHF.

This rearrangement joins TRBV30 to TRBJ2-7; 8 bases map to TRBD1. The CDR3 covers 14 residues. The J segment lost 3 bases and the V segment lost 3 bases, leaving 7 bases of the junction unmatched. The germline gives CDR1 GTSNPN, CDR2 SVGIG (reference sequence). The CDR3 loop reads CAWRGPGQGYEQYF. The CDR3 DNA sequence: TGTGCCTGGAGGGGCCCCGGACAGGGCTACGAGCAGTACTTC.

The gene calls are TRBV7-8 and TRBJ2-7, with 7 positions matching TRBD2. The CDR3 runs 16 residues. Per germline, CDR1 SGHVS and CDR2 FQNEAQ. The ends lost 6 bases at V and 3 bases at J; junction bases unmatched: 14. CDR3 sequence (DNA): TGTGCCAGCAGGCGGGACCCGGGACTATTAGTCTACGAGCAGTACTTC. Its translation is CASRRDPGLLVYEQYF. Combining the CDR3 with reference TRBV7-8 and TRBJ2-7 gives the whole variable domain GAGVSQSPRYKVAKRGQDVALRCDPISGHVSLFWYQQALGQGPEFLTYFQNEAQLDKSGLPSDRFFAERPEGSVSTLKIQRTQQEDSAVYLCASRRDPGLLVYEQYFGPGTRLTVT.

This clone was detected only a few times. The genes are TRBV6-1 and TRBJ1-4; TRBD1 is a possible D gene (5 bases). The germline V gene has CDR1 MNHNS and CDR2 SASEGT. The V gene lost 4 bases and the J gene lost 5 bases, with 17 bases spanning the gap. This CDR3 region has 16 residues. The CDR3 spells CASSGNFWGENEKLFF. The CDR3 DNA reads as TGTGCCAGCAGTGGGAATTTTTGGGGGGAGAATGAAAAACTGTTTTTT.

This clone was found many times. J is TRBJ2-7 and V is TRBV4-3, with 7 bases matching TRBD1. This CDR3 contains 15 residues. Per germline, CDR1 LGHNA and CDR2 YSLEER. V lost 1 base to trimming and J lost 4 bases; unmatched junction nucleotides: 7. CDR3 loop: CASSQGPGGIYEQYF. CDR3 DNA sequence: TGCGCCAGCAGCCAAGGACCAGGGGGAATATACGAGCAGTACTTC.

Only a few counts were recorded for this clone. The chain employs TRBV30 and TRBJ1-1; 8 nucleotides agree with TRBD1. CDR1 and CDR2 from the germline V gene are GTSNPN and SVGIG (reference sequence). There are 12 residues in the CDR3. The J segment lost 9 bases and the V segment lost 0 bases, leaving 3 bases of the junction unmatched. DNA for the CDR3: TGTGCCTGGAGTGTACAGGGGGGAAAAGCTTTCTTT. Amino acids: CAWSVQGGKAFF.

This chain connects TRBV7-3 to TRBJ2-1, with 11 positions matching TRBD2. CDR3 length: 15 amino acids. V was clipped by 5 bases and J by 5 bases; unmatched bases: 5. Germline V lookup: CDR1 SGHTA, CDR2 FQGTGA. The CDR3 here is CASSPGTSGDNEQFF. CDR3 bases: TGTGCCAGCAGCCCCGGGACTAGCGGAGACAATGAGCAGTTCTTC.

V is TRBV15 and J is TRBJ2-7; weak D call: TRBD2 (6 bases). V shed 6 bases and J shed 4 bases, with 16 bases lying between them. Per germline, CDR1 LNHNV and CDR2 YYDKDF (reference sequence). The CDR3 contains 14 residues. The DNA for the CDR3 is TGTGCCACCAGTTGGAGGGCAGGAGCATACGAGCAGTACTTC. Residues: CATSWRAGAYEQYF.

This clone was detected many times. The chain joins TRBV19 to TRBJ2-3; TRBD2 aligns across 10 bases. V gave up 10 bases and J gave up 6 bases; unmatched junction bases: 10. Germline V lookup: CDR1 LNHDA, CDR2 SQIVND (reference sequence). The CDR3 is 14 amino acids. This CDR3 reads CATRTSGAGDTQYF. Written as DNA, the CDR3 is TGTGCCACCCGGACTAGCGGAGCGGGGGATACGCAGTATTTT.

The genes are TRBV20-1 and TRBJ1-1; possibly TRBD1 for D (6 bases). CDR1 is DFQATT and CDR2 is SNEGSKA in the germline V gene (reference sequence). The V and J ends lost 8 bases and 12 bases respectively, with 19 bases between them. The CDR3 consists of 11 residues. CDR3 in amino acids: CSTRVGGLTFF. The CDR3, as DNA: TGCAGTACGAGAGTAGGGGGTTTGACTTTCTTT.

This chain joins TRBV18 and TRBJ1-1; 11 nucleotides match TRBD1. CDR1 is KGHSH and CDR2 is LQKENI in the germline V gene. The CDR3 covers 16 residues. V dropped 4 bases and J dropped 2; count of bases not matched to a gene: 6. CDR3 nucleotides: TGTGCCAGCTCACGAGCCGGACAGGGGGCTAACACTGAAGCTTTCTTT. It translates to CASSRAGQGANTEAFF. The variable domain in full, completed from reference TRBV18 and TRBJ1-1, reads NAGVMQNPRHLVRRRGQEARLRCSPMKGHSHVYWYRQLPEEGLKFMVYLQKENIIDESGMPKERFSAEFPKEGPSILRIQQVVRGDSAAYFCASSRAGQGANTEAFFGQGTRLTVV.

The J gene is TRBJ1-1, the V gene TRBV18; tentative D call: TRBD1 (6 bases). From germline, CDR1 is KGHSH and CDR2 LQKENI. Trimming took 5 bases from V and 1 from J, leaving 11 bases between them. The CDR3 totals 14 residues. The CDR3 loop is CASSGGQKNTEAFF. The CDR3 region has the DNA TGTGCCAGCTCAGGAGGACAGAAGAACACTGAAGCTTTCTTT.

This clone was seen a handful of times. The V gene is TRBV7-3, the J gene TRBJ2-7, with TRBD1 as a possible D gene (6 bases). This CDR3 is built from 14 residues. Looked up from germline, CDR1 is SGHTA and CDR2 is FQGTGA. V was trimmed by 1 base and J by 5 bases, leaving 12 bases between them. Here the CDR3 DNA reads TGTGCCAGCAGCTTAATACAGGGAAGCGACGAGCAGTACTTC. The encoded protein is CASSLIQGSDEQYF. Combining the CDR3 with reference TRBV7-3 and TRBJ2-7 gives the whole variable domain GAGVSQTPSNKVTEKGKYVELRCDPISGHTALYWYRQSLGQGPEFLIYFQGTGAADDSGLPNDRFFAVRPEGSVSTLKIQRTERGDSAVYLCASSLIQGSDEQYFGPGTRLTVT.

V and J are TRBV28 and TRBJ2-7; D possibly corresponds to TRBD1 (6 bases). The CDR3 totals 15 residues. Germline V gene sequence: CDR1 MDHEN, CDR2 SYDVKM. V was shortened by 5 bases and J by 2 bases, with 16 bases between the two germline ends. The CDR3 sequence: CASSSHRVSTYEQYF. The DNA of the CDR3 is TGTGCCAGCAGTAGCCACAGGGTTTCTACCTACGAGCAGTACTTC.

This clone has only a few counts. The chain joins TRBV5-1 to TRBJ2-5, with D perhaps matching TRBD2 (5 bases). This CDR3 has 15 amino acids. Germline V CDR1 and CDR2: SGHRS, YFSETQ. V lost 2 bases and J lost 0, with 11 bases in between. The CDR3 nucleotides read TGCGCCAGCAGCTTTGGCCGACTAAACCAAGAGACCCAGTACTTC. Protein: CASSFGRLNQETQYF.

The CDR3 reads CSVEPGVETQYF. The CDR3 DNA sequence: TGCAGCGTTGAACCGGGAGTGGAGACCCAGTACTTC. The rearrangement joins TRBV29-1 to TRBJ2-5; possibly TRBD2 for D (6 bases). There are 12 residues in the CDR3. CDR1 is SQVTM and CDR2 is ANQGSEA in the germline V gene. V was pared by 2 bases and J by 5 bases, with 9 bases between. The full variable domain, completed using reference TRBV29-1 and TRBJ2-5, is SAVISQKPSRDICQRGTSLTIQCQVDSQVTMMFWYRQQPGQSLTLIATANQGSEATYESGFVIDKFPISRPNLTFSTLTVSNMSPEDSSIYLCSVEPGVETQYFGPGTRLLVL.

The chain links TRBV9 to TRBJ1-1; the D is unclear. Between the trimmed V and J ends, which lost 7 bases and 2 bases, there was a span of 21 bases. Germline-derived CDR1 and CDR2 are SGDLS and YYNGEE. The CDR3 runs to 16 residues. CDR3: CASGPAVVPVNTEAFF. CDR3 DNA: TGTGCCAGCGGCCCGGCGGTAGTGCCGGTTAACACTGAAGCTTTCTTT.

This clone has more than one count but fewer than ten. The rearrangement uses TRBV6-5 and TRBJ1-2, with D possibly being TRBD1 (6 bases). CDR1 and CDR2 (germline): MNHEY, SVGAGI. CDR3 length: 12 amino acids. V dropped 6 bases and J dropped 8 bases, with 13 bases sitting between them. CDR3 protein: CASSRHREGYTF. In DNA, the CDR3 is TGTGCCAGCAGCCGCCACAGGGAGGGCTACACCTTC.

In this sample, this clone turned up many times. V gene TRBV19 combines with J gene TRBJ1-2; TRBD1 is a possible D gene (5 bases). The germline V gene encodes CDR1 LNHDA and CDR2 SQIVND (reference sequence). This CDR3 comprises 14 residues. V lost 3 bases, J lost 0 bases, and 8 bases lay in between. CDR3 bases: TGTGCCAGTAGTATCGGGACTACTAACTATGGCTACACCTTC. Its translation is CASSIGTTNYGYTF. Together with reference TRBV19 and TRBJ1-2, the CDR3 gives the full variable domain: DGGITQSPKYLFRKEGQNVTLSCEQNLNHDAMYWYRQDPGQGLRLIYYSQIVNDFQKGDIAEGYSVSREKKESFPLTVTSAQKNPTAFYLCASSIGTTNYGYTFGSGTRLTVV.

In this sample, this clone turned up a few times. This chain uses TRBV28 with TRBJ2-1; 11 nucleotides align to TRBD1. The germline V gene encodes CDR1 MDHEN and CDR2 SYDVKM. The junction had 6 bases not matched to a gene; V was cut back by 2 bases and J by 0 bases. This CDR3 spans 18 amino acids. CDR3 amino acids: CASSLGGQGAFSYNEQFF. DNA for the CDR3: TGTGCCAGCAGTTTAGGAGGACAGGGGGCCTTCTCCTACAATGAGCAGTTCTTC.

V and J are TRBV30 and TRBJ1-1, with 8 bases that match TRBD1. Trimming took 4 bases from V and 10 from J; bases not matched to a gene: 8. Germline V gene lookup returns CDR1 GTSNPN and CDR2 SVGIG (reference sequence). The CDR3 spans 12 residues. This CDR3 is CAWIEQGTGAFF. The CDR3, as DNA: TGTGCCTGGATCGAGCAGGGGACAGGAGCTTTCTTT.

This clone was seen a few times. This chain uses TRBV5-1 with TRBJ2-3; D is perhaps TRBD1 (5 bases). The CDR3 runs 14 residues. V was clipped by 4 bases and J by 2 bases, with 11 bases between them. Germline CDR1 is SGHRS and CDR2 is YFSETQ. The CDR3 region is CASSPGRVTDTQYF. CDR3 nucleotide sequence: TGCGCCAGCAGCCCTGGCAGGGTCACAGATACGCAGTATTTT.

The table lists this clone with a few counts. CDR3 nucleotides: TGTGCCAGCAGCTTCTCGGGAGGGGGACCCTACGAGCAGTACTTC. It translates to CASSFSGGGPYEQYF. This chain connects TRBV7-3 to TRBJ2-7, with 8 nucleotides matching TRBD2. V shed 3 bases and J 2 bases; nucleotides not matched to a gene: 6. Per the germline V gene, CDR1 is SGHTA and CDR2 is FQGTGA. The CDR3 loop spans 15 amino acids.